Listed below are T cell receptor beta chains from one sample, sequenced in a study of CXCR3-negative and CXCR3-positive naive CD8 T cells. From the 5' RACE reads, TCRdb lists one entry per CDR3 protein and no DNA. The sample totals 130,000 or so distinct CDR3 sequences. The sequencing input was naive CXCR3- CD8+ T cells from blood. The source is a human donor in good health. Some clones in this sample may be carry-over from other donors' samples. The CDR3 runs from the conserved cysteine through the conserved F or W.

V: TRBV4-2; J: TRBJ2-1; CDR3: CAISQGDTSSYNEQFF
V: TRBV9; J: TRBJ2-5; CDR3: CASSVEGGQGQETQYF
V: TRBV12-3/TRBV12-4; J: TRBJ2-1; CDR3: CASSEGGSQFF
V: TRBV23-1; J: TRBJ2-3; CDR3: CASSPQGGRDTQYF
V: TRBV29-1; J: TRBJ1-1; CDR3: CSVADSQNTEAFF
V: TRBV7-9; J: TRBJ2-1; CDR3: CASSLVLAGNNEQFF
V: TRBV12-3/TRBV12-4; J: TRBJ2-7; CDR3: CASSPTGYEQYF
V: TRBV2; J: TRBJ2-1; CDR3: CASRPLAGGEYNEQFF
V: TRBV27; J: TRBJ1-1; CDR3: CASSTPLGASFF
V: TRBV10-2; J: TRBJ1-1; CDR3: CASSARPRPLNTEAFF
V: TRBV4-2; J: TRBJ1-4; CDR3: CASSTTGGSEKLFF
V: TRBV4-3; J: TRBJ2-7; CDR3: CASSQDRIREQYF
V: TRBV10-2; J: TRBJ1-1; CDR3: CASSEGQMNTEAFF
V: TRBV11-2; J: TRBJ2-7; CDR3: CASSSGQGAGEQYF
V: TRBV29-1; J: TRBJ2-3; CDR3: CSAEKEGADTQYF
V: TRBV29-1; J: TRBJ2-7; CDR3: CSVDSGLGYEQYF
V: TRBV4-1; J: TRBJ2-2; CDR3: CASSLTDLFGELFF
V: TRBV29-1; J: TRBJ1-4; CDR3: CSVEVSGAWETANEKLFF
V: TRBV6-4; J: TRBJ2-1; CDR3: CASSQPQGARNEQFF
V: TRBV7-8; J: TRBJ2-5; CDR3: CASSLQETQYF
V: TRBV3-1; J: TRBJ2-7; CDR3: CASSQEQRRGDAYEQYF
V: TRBV12-3/TRBV12-4; J: TRBJ2-7; CDR3: CASSLAFGQGSSYEQYF
V: TRBV3-1; J: TRBJ2-3; CDR3: CASSQPGLGTDTQYF
V: TRBV20-1; J: TRBJ2-7; CDR3: CSAPTRLAGTVEQYF
V: TRBV24-1; J: TRBJ2-1; CDR3: CATSDPDRPGNEQFF
V: TRBV7-3; J: TRBJ2-5; CDR3: CASSSSLSAQETQYF
V: TRBV5-1; J: TRBJ1-1; CDR3: CASSVTPGTGDTEAFF
V: TRBV18; J: TRBJ2-7; CDR3: CASSPSSGTYEQYF
V: TRBV6-2/TRBV6-3; J: TRBJ2-1; CDR3: CASSYFPGYNEQFF
V: TRBV15; J: TRBJ2-3; CDR3: CATSPPPTDTQYF
V: TRBV6-2/TRBV6-3; J: TRBJ1-1; CDR3: CASSTSRAGGSNTEAFF
V: TRBV7-9; J: TRBJ2-7; CDR3: CASSSALVREQYF
V: TRBV7-3; J: TRBJ1-1; CDR3: CASSLSTSTEAFF
V: TRBV6-5; J: TRBJ2-5; CDR3: CATDLSPGNQETQYF
V: TRBV14; J: TRBJ1-6; CDR3: CASSHRTGGLNSPLHF
V: TRBV11-2; J: TRBJ2-1; CDR3: CASTNGEYNEQFF
V: TRBV3-1; J: TRBJ1-6; CDR3: CASSQEGQWTSSYNSPLHF
V: TRBV27; J: TRBJ2-7; CDR3: CASSSTVGYEQYF
V: TRBV10-2; J: TRBJ2-7; CDR3: CASRDLLTYEQYF
V: TRBV6-5; J: TRBJ1-5; CDR3: CASSSNKDQPQHF
V: TRBV7-6; J: TRBJ1-2; CDR3: CASSSQTPANYGYTF